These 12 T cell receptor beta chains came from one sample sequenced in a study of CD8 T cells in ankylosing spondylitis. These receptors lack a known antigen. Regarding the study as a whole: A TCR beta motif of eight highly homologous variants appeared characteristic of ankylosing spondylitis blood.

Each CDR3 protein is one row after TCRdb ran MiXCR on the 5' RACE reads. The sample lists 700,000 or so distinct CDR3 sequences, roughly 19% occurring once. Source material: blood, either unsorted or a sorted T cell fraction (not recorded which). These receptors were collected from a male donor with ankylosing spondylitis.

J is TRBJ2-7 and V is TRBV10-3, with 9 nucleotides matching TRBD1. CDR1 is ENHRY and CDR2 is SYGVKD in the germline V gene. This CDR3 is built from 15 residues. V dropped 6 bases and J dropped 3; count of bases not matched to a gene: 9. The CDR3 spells CAIRTAGQGGYEQYF. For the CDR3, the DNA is TGTGCCATCAGGACGGCGGGACAGGGTGGCTACGAGCAGTACTTC.

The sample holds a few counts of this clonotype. CDR3 coding DNA: TGCGCCAGCAGCTCGGGGGGACGGGGTAACGAGCAGTACTTC. Protein: CASSSGGRGNEQYF. V is TRBV5-1 and J is TRBJ2-7, with TRBD2 matching over 7 bases. From germline, CDR1 is SGHRS and CDR2 YFSETQ. V lost 3 bases, J lost 5 bases, and 8 bases stayed unmatched. CDR3 length: 14 residues.

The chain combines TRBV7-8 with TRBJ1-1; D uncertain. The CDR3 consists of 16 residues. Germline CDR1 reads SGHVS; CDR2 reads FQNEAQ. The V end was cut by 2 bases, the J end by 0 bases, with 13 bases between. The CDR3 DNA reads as TGTGCCAGCAGCTTACGGAGGGTCCCTATGAACACTGAAGCTTTCTTT. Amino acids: CASSLRRVPMNTEAFF.

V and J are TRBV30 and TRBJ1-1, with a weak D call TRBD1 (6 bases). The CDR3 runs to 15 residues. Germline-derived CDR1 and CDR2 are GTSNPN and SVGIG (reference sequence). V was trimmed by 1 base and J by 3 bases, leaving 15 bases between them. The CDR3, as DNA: TGTGCCTGGAGTGCCCTTGGGGGGCCGTACACTGAAGCTTTCTTT. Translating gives CAWSALGGPYTEAFF.

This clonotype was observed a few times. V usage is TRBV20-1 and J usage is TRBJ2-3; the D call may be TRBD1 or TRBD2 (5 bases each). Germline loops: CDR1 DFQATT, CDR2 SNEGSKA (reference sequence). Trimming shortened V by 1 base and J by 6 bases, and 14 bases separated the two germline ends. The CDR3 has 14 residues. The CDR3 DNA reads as TGCAGTGCTAGAGTAGCTGGGGGAAGGGATACGCAGTATTTT. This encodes CSARVAGGRDTQYF.

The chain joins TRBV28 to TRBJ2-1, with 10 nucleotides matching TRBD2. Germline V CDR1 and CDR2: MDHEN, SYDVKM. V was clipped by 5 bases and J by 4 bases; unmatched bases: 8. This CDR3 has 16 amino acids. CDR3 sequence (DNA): TGTGCCAGCAGTCCCCTCAGCGGGAGGGAATACAATGAGCAGTTCTTC. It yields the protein CASSPLSGREYNEQFF.

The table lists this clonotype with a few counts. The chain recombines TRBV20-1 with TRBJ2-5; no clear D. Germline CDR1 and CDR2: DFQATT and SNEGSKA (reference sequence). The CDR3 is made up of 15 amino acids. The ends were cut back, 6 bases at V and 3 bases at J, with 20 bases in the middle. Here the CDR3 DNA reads TGCAGTGCCCTGCGGATTTTGGCTACAGAAGAGACCCAGTACTTC. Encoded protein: CSALRILATEETQYF.

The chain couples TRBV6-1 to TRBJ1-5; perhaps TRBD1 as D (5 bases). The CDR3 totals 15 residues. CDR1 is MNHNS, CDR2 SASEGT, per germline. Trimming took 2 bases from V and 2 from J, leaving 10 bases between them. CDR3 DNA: TGTGCCAGCAGTGAAAGGCAGGGTGGCAATCAGCCCCAGCATTTT. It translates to CASSERQGGNQPQHF.

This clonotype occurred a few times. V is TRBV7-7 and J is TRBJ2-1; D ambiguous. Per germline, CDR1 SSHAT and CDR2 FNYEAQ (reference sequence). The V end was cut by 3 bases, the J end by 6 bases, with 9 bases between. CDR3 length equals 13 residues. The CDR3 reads CASSFKKGNEQFF. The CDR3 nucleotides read TGTGCCAGCAGCTTTAAGAAGGGCAATGAGCAGTTCTTC.

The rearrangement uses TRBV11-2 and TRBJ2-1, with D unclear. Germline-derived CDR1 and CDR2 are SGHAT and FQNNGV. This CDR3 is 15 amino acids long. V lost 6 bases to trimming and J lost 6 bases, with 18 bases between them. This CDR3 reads CASSPDQKGINEQFF. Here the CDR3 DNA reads TGTGCCAGCAGTCCCGACCAGAAAGGTATCAATGAGCAGTTCTTC.

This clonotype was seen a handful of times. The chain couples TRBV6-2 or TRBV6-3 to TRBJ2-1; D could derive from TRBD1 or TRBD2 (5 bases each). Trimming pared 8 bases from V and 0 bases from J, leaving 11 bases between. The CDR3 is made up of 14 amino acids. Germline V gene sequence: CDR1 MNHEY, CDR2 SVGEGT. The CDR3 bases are TGTGCCAGCGAGGGGATTAGCTCCTACAATGAGCAGTTCTTC. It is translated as CASEGISSYNEQFF.

CDR3 sequence (DNA): TGTGCCAGCAGTCCGTTCCCAGGGAATGGCTACACCTTC. Translation: CASSPFPGNGYTF. The rearrangement joins TRBV6-1 to TRBJ1-2; weak D call: TRBD1 (5 bases). The CDR3 runs 13 residues. V lost 5 bases, J lost 6 bases, and 13 bases lay in between. Per the germline V gene, CDR1 is MNHNS and CDR2 is SASEGT.